This record concerns one T cell receptor (beta chain) sequence. Produced via immunoSEQ multiplex PCR; TCRdb's table is partial and in-frame only. The data hold approximately 110,000 clones, with roughly 90% observed a single time. This entry comes from a study of T cell changes during pregnancy in multiple sclerosis. V was clipped by 5 bases and J by 2 bases; unmatched bases: 7. In germline, CDR1 is MGHDK, CDR2 SYGVNS. The CDR3 runs to 15 residues. The sequence was collected from a female donor with multiple sclerosis, enrolled in a pregnancy study. This chain connects TRBV25-1 to TRBJ2-3, with 7 bases matching TRBD1. The sequenced sample was peripheral blood, obtained in the third trimester of pregnancy. CDR3 sequence (DNA): TGTGCCAGCAGTCCCCAGACAGGGTTCACAGATACGCAGTATTTT. This encodes CASSPQTGFTDTQYF.